The rows below give T cell receptor beta chains drawn from one sample of a study of CD8+ T cells in alopecia areata. Profiling relied on immunoSEQ multiplex PCR, and the TCRdb table lists in-frame clones only, not all of them. The sample lists 150,000 or so clones, about 89% seen once, with roughly 15% in the top ten. Source: CD8+ T cells sorted from blood, taken at week 0. Receptors were obtained from a human donor with alopecia areata. The CDR3 runs from the conserved cysteine through the conserved F or W. The order of the fields is CDR3 length, clone size, V gene, D gene, J gene, CDR3 protein, CDR3 DNA. A D gene is named only where the DNA matches it firmly. Clone size is not always given. Where it is, it says once, few, many or a class for expanded clones.

12	NA	TRBV6-1	TRBD1	TRBJ2-1	CASSYRGNEQFF	TGTGCCAGCAGCTACAGGGGGAATGAGCAGTTCTTC
14	once	TRBV5-1	NA	TRBJ1-1	CASSLGRGYSEAFF	TGCGCCAGCAGCTTAGGCAGGGGATACTCTGAAGCTTTCTTT
14	few	TRBV29-1	NA	TRBJ2-1	CSVGGPTEINEQFF	TGCAGTGTGGGGGGGCCAACAGAAATTAATGAGCAGTTCTTC
13	once	TRBV7-7	NA	TRBJ2-2	CASSLNGAGELFF	TGTGCCAGCAGCTTAAATGGCGCCGGGGAGCTGTTTTTT
13	NA	TRBV10-1	NA	TRBJ2-7	CASSEAGPGEQYF	TGCGCCAGCAGTGAAGCGGGCCCAGGGGAGCAGTACTTC
14	few	TRBV27	TRBD2	TRBJ2-7	CASSWISGSSVQYF	TGTGCCAGCAGTTGGATTAGCGGGAGTTCAGTGCAGTACTTC
18	NA	TRBV4-1	TRBD1	TRBJ1-2	CASSQPKSMTGINYGYTF	TGCGCCAGCAGCCAACCCAAATCTATGACAGGGATTAACTATGGCTACACCTTC
15	NA	TRBV5-5	NA	TRBJ1-2	CASSLVRGGSGGYTF	TGTGCCAGCAGCTTGGTACGGGGTGGTTCAGGTGGCTACACCTTC
13	NA	TRBV7-3	NA	TRBJ1-2	CASSLTGEGGYTF	TGTGCCAGCAGCTTAACGGGAGAGGGTGGCTACACCTTC
16	NA	TRBV4-1	NA	TRBJ2-5	CASSQEGQGLKETQYF	TGCGCCAGCAGCCAAGAAGGGCAGGGTTTGAAAGAGACCCAGTACTTC
15	few	TRBV5-6	TRBD2	TRBJ2-7	CASSWAEREVYEQYF	TGTGCCAGCAGCTGGGCGGAGCGGGAGGTGTACGAGCAGTACTTC
15	NA	TRBV5-1	NA	TRBJ1-1	CASSSQRGQDTEAFF	TGCGCCAGCAGCTCCCAGAGGGGTCAGGACACTGAAGCTTTCTTT
16	NA	TRBV10-2	NA	TRBJ2-1	CASRSWAGRLSDEQFF	TGCGCCAGCAGGAGTTGGGCGGGGAGGCTTTCGGATGAGCAGTTCTTC
17	NA	TRBV6-4	TRBD2	TRBJ2-3	CASSETAIGGASDTQYF	TGTGCCAGCAGTGAGACGGCTATCGGGGGGGCGTCAGATACGCAGTATTTT
14	NA	TRBV7-8	TRBD1	TRBJ1-2	CASSPGQGAGGYTF	TGTGCCAGCAGCCCGGGACAGGGGGCGGGGGGCTACACCTTC
15	NA	TRBV4-1	NA	TRBJ2-1	CASSQGGAIINEQFF	TGCGCCAGCAGCCAAGGGGGGGCCATCATCAATGAGCAGTTCTTC
13	NA	TRBV9	NA	TRBJ2-7	CASSVGSQYEQYF	TGTGCCAGCAGCGTAGGGTCCCAATACGAGCAGTACTTC
14	NA	TRBV5-6	NA	TRBJ2-1	CASSSDFSLNEQFF	TGTGCCAGCAGCTCGGACTTTTCCCTCAATGAGCAGTTCTTC
13	NA	TRBV19	NA	TRBJ2-7	CASSAASSYEQYF	TGTGCCAGTAGTGCGGCCAGCTCCTACGAGCAGTACTTC
16	NA	TRBV5-1	TRBD2	TRBJ2-1	CASSLAYSGGPNEQFF	TGCGCCAGCAGCTTGGCCTATAGCGGGGGGCCCAATGAGCAGTTCTTC
12	NA	TRBV7-9	NA	TRBJ2-1	CASSLLVHEQFF	TGTGCCAGCAGCCTACTAGTACATGAGCAGTTCTTC
14	NA	TRBV5-5	TRBD1	TRBJ1-2	CASSFRTGDYGYTF	TGTGCCAGCAGCTTCCGGACAGGGGACTATGGCTACACCTTC
14	NA	TRBV11-2	NA	TRBJ2-5	CASVPMTAQETQYF	TGTGCCAGCGTCCCCATGACAGCCCAAGAGACCCAGTACTTC
14	NA	TRBV15	NA	TRBJ1-1	CATSRQTVNTEAFF	TGTGCCACCAGCAGGCAGACAGTGAACACTGAAGCTTTCTTT
17	NA	TRBV11-2	TRBD1	TRBJ2-6	CASSLDVGQGPRNVLTF	TGTGCCAGCAGCTTAGACGTGGGACAGGGGCCGCGCAACGTCCTGACTTTC
15	NA	TRBV25-1	TRBD1	TRBJ2-1	CASSEGTGPYNEQFF	TGTGCCAGCAGTGAGGGGACAGGGCCCTACAATGAGCAGTTCTTC
18	NA	TRBV9	NA	TRBJ2-3	CASSSEWGAGAPGDTQYF	TGTGCCAGCAGCAGCGAGTGGGGAGCCGGGGCGCCCGGAGATACGCAGTATTTT
15	NA	TRBV2	NA	TRBJ2-7	CASSEERGTQHEQYF	TGTGCCAGCAGTGAAGAGAGAGGGACTCAACACGAGCAGTACTTC
14	once	TRBV29-1	NA	TRBJ2-7	CSVLISGPSYEQYF	TGCAGCGTTCTAATATCGGGCCCCTCCTACGAGCAGTACTTC
15	NA	TRBV27	TRBD2	TRBJ2-7	CASSSVGGSINEQYF	TGTGCCAGCAGTTCTGTAGGCGGGAGTATCAACGAGCAGTACTTC
14	NA	TRBV13	NA	TRBJ1-1	CASNSNGENTEAFF	TGTGCCAGCAACTCCAACGGGGAGAACACTGAAGCTTTCTTT
18	once	TRBV10-3	TRBD2	TRBJ2-3	CAISESWTSGGGTDTQYF	TGTGCCATCAGTGAGTCATGGACTAGCGGGGGAGGAACAGATACGCAGTATTTT
14	NA	TRBV7-8	NA	TRBJ2-3	CASSSDLRTDTQYF	TGTGCCAGCAGCTCGGACTTACGCACAGATACGCAGTATTTT
14	NA	TRBV4-1	TRBD2	TRBJ2-2	CASSLSGGTGELFF	TGCGCCAGCAGCCTTAGCGGGGGTACCGGGGAGCTGTTTTTT
12	NA	TRBV6-5	NA	TRBJ1-1	CASSGDVPEAFF	TGTGCCAGCAGCGGGGACGTCCCTGAAGCTTTCTTT
15	NA	TRBV5-1	NA	TRBJ2-7	CASSLAPGPSAEQYF	TGCGCCAGCAGCTTGGCCCCAGGGCCGTCCGCCGAGCAGTACTTC
14	NA	TRBV4-1	NA	TRBJ2-7	CASSPTVGAYEQYF	TGCGCCAGCAGCCCGACGGTCGGGGCCTACGAGCAGTACTTC
15	NA	TRBV6-1	TRBD1	TRBJ1-4	CASRRGQESNEKLFF	TGTGCCAGCAGAAGAGGACAGGAATCTAATGAAAAACTGTTTTTT
13	NA	TRBV19	NA	TRBJ1-4	CASPHPDGGILFF	TGTGCCAGTCCACACCCTGATGGAGGAATATTGTTTTTT
16	NA	TRBV11-2	TRBD2	TRBJ2-1	CASSSPGSGGNNEQFF	TGTGCCAGCAGTTCCCCGGGGAGCGGGGGGAACAATGAGCAGTTCTTC
15	few	TRBV29-1	NA	TRBJ2-7	CSVEEPGLDLYEQYF	TGCAGCGTTGAAGAGCCGGGCCTTGACCTTTACGAGCAGTACTTC
15	NA	TRBV5-1	TRBD2	TRBJ2-1	CASNTGTSGYNEQFF	TGCGCCAGTAATACCGGGACTAGCGGCTACAATGAGCAGTTCTTC
11	NA	TRBV20-1	NA	TRBJ2-7	CSAEHRYEQYF	TGCAGTGCAGAGCACCGCTACGAGCAGTACTTC
14	NA	TRBV5-6	NA	TRBJ2-5	CASSLDPRGETQYF	TGTGCCAGCAGCCTGGACCCACGTGGAGAGACCCAGTACTTC
15	NA	TRBV7-9	NA	TRBJ1-4	CASKLQEATNEKLFF	TGTGCCAGCAAGCTTCAGGAGGCAACTAATGAAAAACTGTTTTTT
16	NA	TRBV11-2	TRBD1	TRBJ1-2	CASSLNMGQGEDGYTF	TGTGCCAGCAGCTTGAACATGGGACAGGGGGAGGATGGCTACACCTTC
17	NA	TRBV27	NA	TRBJ1-1	CASSPGEGWAMNTEAFF	TGTGCCAGCAGCCCAGGCGAGGGATGGGCTATGAACACTGAAGCTTTCTTT
15	once	TRBV15	TRBD2	TRBJ2-1	CATSSGRANYNEQFF	TGTGCCACCAGCAGCGGGAGGGCCAACTACAATGAGCAGTTCTTC
13	NA	TRBV10-1	NA	TRBJ2-3	CASSDIYTDTQYF	TGCGCCAGCAGTGATATCTACACAGATACGCAGTATTTT
17	NA	TRBV5-1	NA	TRBJ2-3	CASSLRMAGAHWDTQYF	TGCGCCAGCAGCTTGAGAATGGCGGGGGCCCACTGGGATACGCAGTATTTT
15	NA	TRBV7-6	NA	TRBJ2-3	CASSPLSGSTDTQYF	TGTGCCAGCAGCCCATTATCGGGGAGCACAGATACGCAGTATTTT
11	NA	TRBV6-5	NA	TRBJ1-2	CAIGESYGYTF	TGTGCCATCGGGGAATCCTATGGCTACACCTTC
14	NA	TRBV19	TRBD1	TRBJ2-7	CASSLKDRGYEQYF	TGTGCCAGTAGTTTAAAGGACAGGGGCTACGAGCAGTACTTC